These 5 T cell receptor beta chains were sequenced from one sample in a study of blood T cells in healthy people across ages. Primers used in a second PCR of about 7 to 12 cycles were a sample-barcoded 5' primer and a J-beta primer mix. TCRdb itself ran the 5' RACE reads through MiXCR, one entry per CDR3 protein. The sample has around 1,800,000 distinct CDR3 sequences, roughly 43% seen once; the top ten hold approximately 22%. Sequencing input: blood. These receptors were taken from a human donor in good health.

This chain connects TRBV7-2 to TRBJ2-3; D is perhaps TRBD1 (5 bases). This CDR3 is built from 15 residues. Germline-derived CDR1 and CDR2 are SGHTA and FQGNSA. Trimming cost V 1 base and J 1 base, with 9 bases left between them. In DNA, the CDR3 is TGTGCCAGCAGCTTAGTACAGGTTCGCACAGATACGCAGTATTTT. Protein product: CASSLVQVRTDTQYF.

The chain links TRBV12-3 or TRBV12-4 to TRBJ1-2, with D perhaps TRBD1 (6 bases). The V end was cut by 3 bases, the J end by 11 bases, with 10 bases between. The CDR3 covers 11 residues. Here the CDR3 DNA reads TGTGCCAGCAGTTTTTGGGGGGCGTACACCTTC. This encodes CASSFWGAYTF.

The V call is TRBV28, the J call TRBJ2-2; D may correspond to TRBD1 or TRBD2 (5 bases each). CDR3 length: 17 residues. V was clipped by 4 bases and J by 0 bases, with 15 bases between them. Per germline, CDR1 MDHEN and CDR2 SYDVKM. In nucleotides, the CDR3 is TGTGCCAGCAGTTCAATCTCCGGGACCACGAACACCGGGGAGCTGTTTTTT. Amino acid sequence: CASSSISGTTNTGELFF.

The table lists this clonotype with many counts. This chain joins TRBV4-3 and TRBJ2-7; TRBD2 might be the D (6 bases). Germline CDR1 and CDR2: LGHNA and YSLEER. V lost 3 bases and J 1 base, leaving 13 bases between the germline ends. The CDR3 consists of 15 residues. The CDR3 DNA reads as TGCGCCAGCAGCCAGGGTTGGCGGGGATCCTACGAGCAGTACTTC. It is translated as CASSQGWRGSYEQYF.

This clonotype has only a few counts. The gene calls are TRBV6-2 or TRBV6-3 and TRBJ2-1; 10 bases match TRBD2. The CDR3 sequence is 13 residues long. Germline values: CDR1 MNHEY, CDR2 SVGEGT. V lost 4 bases to trimming and J lost 12 bases; unmatched junction nucleotides: 6. The CDR3 loop is CASSSFGLAVQFF. The DNA for the CDR3 is TGTGCCAGCAGTTCTTTCGGACTAGCGGTGCAGTTCTTC.